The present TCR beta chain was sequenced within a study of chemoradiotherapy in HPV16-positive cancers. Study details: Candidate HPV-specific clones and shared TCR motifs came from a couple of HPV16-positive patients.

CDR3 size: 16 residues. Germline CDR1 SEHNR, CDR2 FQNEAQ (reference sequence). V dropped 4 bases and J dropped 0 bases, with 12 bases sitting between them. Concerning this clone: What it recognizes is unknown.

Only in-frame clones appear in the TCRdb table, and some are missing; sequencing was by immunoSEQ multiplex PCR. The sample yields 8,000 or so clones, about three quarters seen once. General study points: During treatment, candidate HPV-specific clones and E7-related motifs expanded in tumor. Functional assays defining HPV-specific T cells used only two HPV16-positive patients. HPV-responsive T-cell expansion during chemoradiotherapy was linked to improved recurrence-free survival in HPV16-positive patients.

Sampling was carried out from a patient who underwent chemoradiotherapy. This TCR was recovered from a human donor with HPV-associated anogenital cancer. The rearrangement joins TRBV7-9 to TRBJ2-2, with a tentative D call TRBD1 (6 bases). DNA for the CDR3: TGTGCCAGCAGCTCAGGACAGCGCGCGAACACCGGGGAGCTGTTTTTT. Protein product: CASSSGQRANTGELFF.